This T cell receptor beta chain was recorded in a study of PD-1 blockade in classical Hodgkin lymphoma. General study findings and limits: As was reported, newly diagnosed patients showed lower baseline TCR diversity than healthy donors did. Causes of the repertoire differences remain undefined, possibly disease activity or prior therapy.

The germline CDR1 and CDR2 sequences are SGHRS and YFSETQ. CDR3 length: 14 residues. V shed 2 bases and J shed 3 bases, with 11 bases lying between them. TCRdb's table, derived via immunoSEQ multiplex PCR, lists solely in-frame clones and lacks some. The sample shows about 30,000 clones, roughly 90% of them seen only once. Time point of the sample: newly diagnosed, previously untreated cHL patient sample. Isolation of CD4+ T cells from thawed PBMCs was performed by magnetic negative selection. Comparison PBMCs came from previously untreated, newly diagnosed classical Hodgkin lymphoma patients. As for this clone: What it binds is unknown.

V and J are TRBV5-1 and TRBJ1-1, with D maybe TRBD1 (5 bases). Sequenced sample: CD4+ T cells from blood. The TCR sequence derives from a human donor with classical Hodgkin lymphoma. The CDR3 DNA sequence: TGCGCCAGCAGCTTCGGCGGAGGGGACACTGAAGCTTTCTTT. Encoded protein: CASSFGGGDTEAFF. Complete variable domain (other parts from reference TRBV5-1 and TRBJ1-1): KAGVTQTPRYLIKTRGQQVTLSCSPISGHRSVSWYQQTPGQGLQFLFEYFSETQRNKGNFPGRFSGRQFSNSRSEMNVSTLELGDSALYLCASSFGGGDTEAFFGQGTRLTVV.